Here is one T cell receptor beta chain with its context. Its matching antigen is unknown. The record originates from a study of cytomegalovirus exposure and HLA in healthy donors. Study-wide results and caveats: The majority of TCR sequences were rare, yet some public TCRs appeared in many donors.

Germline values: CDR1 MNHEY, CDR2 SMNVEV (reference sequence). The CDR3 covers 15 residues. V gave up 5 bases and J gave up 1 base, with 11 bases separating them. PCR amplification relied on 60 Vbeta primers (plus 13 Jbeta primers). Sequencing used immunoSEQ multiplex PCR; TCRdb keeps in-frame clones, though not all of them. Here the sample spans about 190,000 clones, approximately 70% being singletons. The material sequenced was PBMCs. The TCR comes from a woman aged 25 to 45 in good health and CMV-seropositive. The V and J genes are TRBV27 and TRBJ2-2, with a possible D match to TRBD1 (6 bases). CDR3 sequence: CASSTRGRNTGELFF. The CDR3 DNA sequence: TGTGCCAGCAGTACGAGGGGGAGGAACACCGGGGAGCTGTTTTTT.